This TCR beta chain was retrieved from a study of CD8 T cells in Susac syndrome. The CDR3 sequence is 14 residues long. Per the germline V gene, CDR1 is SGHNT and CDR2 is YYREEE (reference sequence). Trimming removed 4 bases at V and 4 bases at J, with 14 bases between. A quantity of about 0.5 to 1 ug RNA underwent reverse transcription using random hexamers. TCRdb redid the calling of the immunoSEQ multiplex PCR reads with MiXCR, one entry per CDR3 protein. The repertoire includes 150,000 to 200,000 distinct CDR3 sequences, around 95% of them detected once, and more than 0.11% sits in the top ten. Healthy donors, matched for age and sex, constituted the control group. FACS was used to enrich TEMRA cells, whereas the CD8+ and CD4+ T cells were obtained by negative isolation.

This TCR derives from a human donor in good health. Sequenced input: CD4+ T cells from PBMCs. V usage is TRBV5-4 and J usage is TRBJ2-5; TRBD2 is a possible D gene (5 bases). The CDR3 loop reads CASSERDKRETQYF. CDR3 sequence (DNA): TGTGCCAGCAGCGAACGGGATAAACGAGAGACCCAGTACTTC. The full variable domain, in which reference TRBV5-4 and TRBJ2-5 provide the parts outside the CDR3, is ETGVTQSPTHLIKTRGQQVTLRCSSQSGHNTVSWYQQALGQGPQFIFQYYREEENGRGNFPPRFSGLQFPNYSSELNVNALELDDSALYLCASSERDKRETQYFGPGTRLLVL.